This T cell receptor beta chain was recovered during a study of CD8 T cells in Susac syndrome. The RNA, about 0.45 to 1 ug, was put through reverse transcription using random hexamers. TCRdb reprocessed the immunoSEQ multiplex PCR reads with MiXCR, giving one entry per CDR3 protein. The profile shows about 250,000 distinct CDR3 sequences, about 93% of them singletons. The patients serving as multiple sclerosis controls were treatment-naive. They had stable or active relapsing-remitting disease and fulfilled revised McDonald criteria. Negative isolation was used for CD8+ and CD4+ T cells and FACS enrichment for TEMRA cells. Material for sequencing was CD4+ T cells from PBMCs. This TCR came from a human donor with multiple sclerosis.

CDR3 nucleotide sequence: TGTGCCAGCAGTTACGACCCGGCCACCGGGGAGCTGTTTTTT. Encoded protein: CASSYDPATGELFF. V usage is TRBV6-6 and J usage is TRBJ2-2; unclear D gene. This CDR3 region has 14 residues. Trimming took 2 bases from V and 4 from J, leaving 8 bases between them. CDR1 is MNHNY and CDR2 is SVGAGI in the germline V gene (reference sequence).